This entry lists 13 T cell receptor beta chains sequenced from one sample in a study of OX40 agonist ivuxolimab in advanced cancers. This table comes from immunoSEQ multiplex PCR, and its TCRdb copy is limited to in-frame clones, with some not included. Among about 77,000 clones listed, about 92% were seen once. Sequencing was performed on CD4+ or CD8+ T cells sorted from blood, taken in a trial of the OX40 agonist ivuxolimab. The receptors originated from an adult with an advanced solid tumor such as melanoma, head and neck, liver or kidney cancer.

This chain connects TRBV27 to TRBJ2-7, with a tentative D call TRBD1 (6 bases). Germline V gene sequence: CDR1 MNHEY, CDR2 SMNVEV (reference sequence). V shed 3 bases and J shed 2 bases, with 17 bases lying between them. The CDR3 is made up of 16 amino acids. DNA for the CDR3: TGTGCCAGCAGTTTTGGGGACATCAGTCGTACCTACGAGCAGTACTTC. It specifies CASSFGDISRTYEQYF.

The chain employs TRBV6-4 and TRBJ2-3, with 14 bases matching TRBD2. From germline, CDR1 is MRHNA and CDR2 SNTAGT. This CDR3 is 16 amino acids long. V dropped 2 bases and J dropped 4; count of bases not matched to a gene: 2. CDR3 residues: CASSDRTSGRPDTQYF. The CDR3 DNA reads as TGTGCCAGCAGTGACCGGACTAGCGGGAGGCCAGATACGCAGTATTTT.

The V and J genes are TRBV28 and TRBJ2-4, with TRBD1 matching 7 bases. This CDR3 is built from 13 residues. J gave up 9 bases and V 5 bases, and 7 bases lay outside the gene matches. Germline assignment: CDR1 MDHEN and CDR2 SYDVKM. DNA of the CDR3: TGTGCCAGCAGTCCGGGACAGCGTTCCATTCAGTACTTC. Protein: CASSPGQRSIQYF.

The V gene is TRBV7-9, the J gene TRBJ2-5, with 10 bases fitting TRBD2. V lost 7 bases, J lost 6 bases, and 8 bases stayed unmatched. The CDR3 is made up of 14 amino acids. In germline, CDR1 is SEHNR, CDR2 FQNEAQ (reference sequence). CDR3 loop: CASTSSGSLKTQYF. The CDR3 nucleotides are TGTGCCAGCACCTCTAGCGGGAGCCTAAAGACCCAGTACTTC.

This chain connects TRBV19 to TRBJ2-3; D call uncertain. V shed 4 bases and J shed 3 bases, with 8 bases lying between them. This CDR3 has 13 residues. Per the germline V gene, CDR1 is LNHDA and CDR2 is SQIVND (reference sequence). The CDR3 loop is CASSRKTTDTQYF. The CDR3, as DNA: TGTGCCAGTAGTAGAAAGACGACAGATACGCAGTATTTT.

This clone has only one observation. The rearrangement joins TRBV25-1 to TRBJ2-5; TRBD2 matches at 8 bases. This CDR3 spans 13 amino acids. Germline CDR1 reads MGHDK; CDR2 reads SYGVNS. Unmatched junction bases numbered 5, after V lost 6 bases and J lost 5 bases. CDR3 nucleotide sequence: TGTGCCAGCAGGAAAGCGGGGGTCGAGACCCAGTACTTC. Translated: CASRKAGVETQYF.

The chain joins TRBV14 to TRBJ1-2, with D perhaps TRBD1 (6 bases). CDR3 size: 13 residues. Deletions cut 5 bases from V and 4 bases from J, with 11 bases between. Germline assignment: CDR1 SGHDN and CDR2 FVKESK. The CDR3 DNA reads as TGTGCCAGCAGCGGAGGCAGGGGCTATGGCTACACCTTC. Its protein product is CASSGGRGYGYTF.

V and J are TRBV7-2 and TRBJ2-3, with 13 bases that match TRBD2. Germline CDR1 is SGHTA and CDR2 is FQGNSA. The CDR3 spans 18 residues. The J segment lost 4 bases and the V segment lost 5 bases, leaving 12 bases of the junction unmatched. CDR3 sequence reads: CASSLPGLAGKQSDTQYF. Here the CDR3 DNA reads TGTGCCAGCAGCCTACCGGGACTAGCGGGAAAACAATCAGATACGCAGTATTTT.

The chain recombines TRBV7-3 with TRBJ2-3; tentatively, D is TRBD1 or TRBD2 (5 bases each). CDR3 size: 14 residues. Germline loops: CDR1 SGHTA, CDR2 FQGTGA. Between the trimmed V and J ends, which lost 2 bases and 5 bases, there was a span of 11 bases. The CDR3 nucleotides read TGTGCCAGCAGCTTACGAGGGGCGGAAGATACGCAGTATTTT. It yields the protein CASSLRGAEDTQYF.

The V call is TRBV5-6, the J call TRBJ2-7, with D possibly being TRBD2 (5 bases). The V gene lost 4 bases and the J gene lost 3 bases, with 8 bases spanning the gap. This CDR3 has 12 residues. From germline, CDR1 is SGHDT and CDR2 YYEEEE. The CDR3 reads CASSVGVYEQYF. For the CDR3, the DNA is TGTGCCAGCAGCGTGGGAGTCTACGAGCAGTACTTC.

This chain connects TRBV6-6 to TRBJ2-1; 9 bases match TRBD2. Germline V CDR1 and CDR2: MNHNY, SVGAGI (reference sequence). The J segment lost 0 bases and the V segment lost 6 bases, leaving 3 bases of the junction unmatched. The CDR3 length is 15 residues. DNA for the CDR3: TGTGCCAGCAGGGGTAGCGGGGGCTCCTACAATGAGCAGTTCTTC. Amino acid sequence: CASRGSGGSYNEQFF.

Remarks on this clone: This same CDR3 is encoded by further DNA sequences in the sample. The chain is built from TRBV7-8 and TRBJ2-7; D call uncertain. Germline values: CDR1 SGHVS, CDR2 FQNEAQ. This CDR3 contains 10 residues. V gave up 5 bases and J gave up 5 bases, with 4 bases separating them. CDR3 DNA sequence: TGTGCCAGCAGCCGGGACGAGCAGTACTTC. It specifies CASSRDEQYF.

This rearrangement joins TRBV5-1 to TRBJ2-3; D possibly corresponds to TRBD2 (5 bases). V was cut by 0 bases and J by 4 bases, with 12 bases left in between. Germline assignment: CDR1 SGHRS and CDR2 YFSETQ. The CDR3 is 15 residues long. The CDR3 coding sequence is TGCGCCAGCAGCTTGGCCGGGGTGAGGGCAGATACGCAGTATTTT. Its translation: CASSLAGVRADTQYF.